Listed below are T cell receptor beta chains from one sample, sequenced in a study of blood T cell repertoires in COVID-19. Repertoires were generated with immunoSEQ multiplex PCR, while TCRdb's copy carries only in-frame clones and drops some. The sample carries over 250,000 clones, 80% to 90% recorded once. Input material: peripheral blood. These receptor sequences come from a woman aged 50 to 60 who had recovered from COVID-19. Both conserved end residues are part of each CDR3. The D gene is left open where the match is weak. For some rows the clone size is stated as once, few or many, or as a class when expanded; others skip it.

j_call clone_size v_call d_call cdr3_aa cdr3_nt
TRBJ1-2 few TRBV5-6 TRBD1 CASSRDRASNYGYTF TGTGCCAGCAGCCGGGACAGGGCTTCTAACTATGGCTACACCTTC
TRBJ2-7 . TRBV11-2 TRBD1 CASSSRQGANEQYF TGTGCCAGCAGCTCAAGACAGGGGGCGAACGAGCAGTACTTC
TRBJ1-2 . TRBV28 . CASSVKGYYGYTF TGTGCCAGCAGTGTCAAGGGGTACTATGGCTACACCTTC
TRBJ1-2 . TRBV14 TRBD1 CASSHNDRAFVRGYTF TGTGCCAGCAGCCACAACGACAGGGCCTTTGTTCGTGGCTACACCTTC
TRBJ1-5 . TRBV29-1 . CSVGAGANQPQHF TGCAGCGTTGGGGCGGGGGCAAATCAGCCCCAGCATTTT
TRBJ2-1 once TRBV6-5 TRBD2 CASLEAGTSIHEQFF TGTGCCAGCCTAGAAGCCGGGACTAGCATCCATGAGCAGTTCTTC
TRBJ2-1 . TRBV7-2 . CASSYRGGHFYNEQFF TGTGCCAGCAGTTACCGTGGCGGGCACTTCTACAATGAGCAGTTCTTC
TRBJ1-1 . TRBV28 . CASPSRTEAFF TGTGCCAGCCCCTCCCGCACTGAAGCTTTCTTT
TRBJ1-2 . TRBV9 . CASSVGSGGRAGGYTF TGTGCCAGCAGCGTAGGGAGCGGCGGCCGGGCGGGGGGCTACACCTTC
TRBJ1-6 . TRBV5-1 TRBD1 CASSTTGYSPLHF TGCGCCAGCAGCACGACAGGGTATTCACCCCTCCACTTT
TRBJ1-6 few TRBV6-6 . CASSRGQLNSPLHF TGTGCCAGCAGTAGAGGACAGCTTAATTCACCCCTCCACTTT
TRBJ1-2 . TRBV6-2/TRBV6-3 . CASSYGPRQSNYGYTF TGTGCCAGCAGTTACGGGCCCCGCCAAAGTAACTATGGCTACACCTTC
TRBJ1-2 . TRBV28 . CASSLVANYGYTF TGTGCCAGCAGTTTAGTCGCGAACTATGGCTACACCTTC
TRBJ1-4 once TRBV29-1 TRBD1 CSVSPGQGARRAEKLFF TGCAGCGTGAGTCCGGGACAGGGGGCGCGTAGGGCTGAAAAACTGTTTTTT
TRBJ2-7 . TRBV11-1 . CASTGSGSLGYEQYF TGTGCCAGCACCGGATCGGGATCTCTTGGGTACGAGCAGTACTTC
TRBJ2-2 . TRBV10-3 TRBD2 CAIARREATGELFF TGTGCCATCGCTCGGCGGGAGGCCACCGGGGAGCTGTTTTTT
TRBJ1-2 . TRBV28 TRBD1 CASSYTTGTVYGYTF TGTGCCAGCAGTTATACAACCGGGACAGTCTATGGCTACACCTTC
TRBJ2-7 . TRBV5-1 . CASRTTGTPMSEQYF TGCGCCAGCAGAACAACCGGGACTCCCATGAGTGAGCAGTACTTC
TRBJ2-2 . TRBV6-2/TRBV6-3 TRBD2 CASSGLAGATGELFF TGTGCCAGCAGTGGACTAGCGGGAGCCACCGGGGAGCTGTTTTTT
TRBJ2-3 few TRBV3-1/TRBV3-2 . CASSPLVGGGEGADTQYF TGTGCCAGCAGCCCTTTAGTGGGGGGGGGCGAAGGTGCAGATACGCAGTATTTT
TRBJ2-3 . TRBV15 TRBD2 CATSSGTSGSTDTQYF TGTGCCACCAGCAGCGGGACTAGCGGGAGCACAGATACGCAGTATTTT
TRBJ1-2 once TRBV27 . CASSFGGAAAFGGYTF TGTGCCAGCAGTTTCGGTGGGGCAGCCGCCTTCGGTGGCTACACCTTC
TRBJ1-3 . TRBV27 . CGHPTSGKPGGNTIYF TGTGGACACCCCACTAGCGGCAAACCAGGCGGAAACACCATATATTTT
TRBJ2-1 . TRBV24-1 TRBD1 CATSRQGTYNEQFF TGTGCCACCAGCCGACAGGGAACCTACAATGAGCAGTTCTTC
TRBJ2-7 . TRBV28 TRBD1 CASSFSPRLRDSSYEQYF TGTGCCAGCAGTTTTTCCCCCCGCCTACGGGACAGTAGCTACGAGCAGTACTTC
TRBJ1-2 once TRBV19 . CASTWAAINYGYTF TGTGCCAGTACCTGGGCCGCGATAAACTATGGCTACACCTTC
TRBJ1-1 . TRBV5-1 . CASSQQENTEAFF TGCGCCAGCAGCCAACAGGAGAACACTGAAGCTTTCTTT
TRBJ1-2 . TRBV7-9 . CASSLGEIGYGYTF TGTGCCAGCAGCTTAGGGGAGATCGGCTATGGCTACACCTTC
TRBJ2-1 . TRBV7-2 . CASSLRTDNEQFF TGTGCCAGCAGCTTAAGGACAGACAATGAGCAGTTCTTC
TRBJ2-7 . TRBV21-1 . CASSKRAGTGEKAYEQYF TGTGCCAGCAGCAAAAGGGCAGGGACAGGGGAAAAGGCCTACGAGCAGTACTTC
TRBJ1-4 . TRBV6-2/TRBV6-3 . CASSYSLASVKGERVFF TGTGCCAGCAGTTACTCGCTAGCGAGCGTCAAAGGAGAAAGGGTGTTTTTT
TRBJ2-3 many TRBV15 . CATSRGMSGSTDTQYF TGTGCCACCAGCAGGGGGATGAGCGGGAGCACAGATACGCAGTATTTT
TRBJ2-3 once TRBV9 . CASSSPLAAGTDTQYF TGTGCCAGCAGCTCACCTCTAGCTGCCGGCACAGATACGCAGTATTTT
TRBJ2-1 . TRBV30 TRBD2 CAWGTSVRGNEQFF TGTGCCTGGGGAACTAGCGTCCGAGGCAATGAGCAGTTCTTC
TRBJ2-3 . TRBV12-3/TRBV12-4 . CASSLETGNKYF TGTGCCAGCAGTTTGGAGACCGGCAATAAGTATTTT
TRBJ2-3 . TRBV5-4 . CASSLGFGSDTQYF TGTGCCAGCAGCTTGGGATTCGGGTCAGATACGCAGTATTTT
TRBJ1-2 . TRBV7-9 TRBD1 CASSLAGQGNGYTF TGTGCCAGCAGCCTCGCGGGACAGGGCAATGGCTACACCTTC
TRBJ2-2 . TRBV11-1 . CASSQDSYTGELFF TGTGCCAGCAGCCAGGACAGCTACACCGGGGAGCTGTTTTTT
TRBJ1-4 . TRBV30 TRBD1 CAWSVFGTTGGRGEKLFF TGTGCCTGGAGTGTATTCGGCACGACAGGGGGCCGGGGAGAAAAACTGTTTTTT
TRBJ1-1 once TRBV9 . CASSVEGQNTEAFF TGTGCCAGCAGCGTAGAAGGACAGAACACTGAAGCTTTCTTT
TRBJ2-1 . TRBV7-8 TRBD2 CASSSYTSGRFNEQFF TGTGCCAGCAGCTCCTATACTAGCGGGAGGTTCAACGAGCAGTTCTTC
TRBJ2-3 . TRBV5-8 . CASSLRSGADTQYF TGTGCCAGCAGCTTGCGGTCGGGTGCAGATACGCAGTATTTT
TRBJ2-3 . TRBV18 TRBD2 CASSPRTLAGHTDTQYF TGTGCCAGCTCACCAAGGACTCTAGCGGGACACACAGATACGCAGTATTTT
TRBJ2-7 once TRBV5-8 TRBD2 CASSQFYLSGGPPHEQYF TGTGCCAGCAGCCAATTTTATCTGAGCGGGGGGCCCCCCCACGAGCAGTACTTC
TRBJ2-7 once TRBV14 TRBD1 CASSQDGTGIYEQYF TGTGCCAGCAGCCAAGACGGGACAGGGATCTACGAGCAGTACTTC
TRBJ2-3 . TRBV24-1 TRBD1 CATSDNRDSVPDTQYF TGTGCCACCAGCGATAACCGGGACAGTGTCCCAGATACGCAGTATTTT
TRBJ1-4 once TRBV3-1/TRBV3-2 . CASSPREGEKLFF TGTGCCAGCAGCCCTAGGGAGGGGGAAAAACTGTTTTTT
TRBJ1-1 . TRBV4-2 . CASSQVPGATEAFF TGTGCCAGCAGCCAAGTCCCGGGAGCCACTGAAGCTTTCTTT
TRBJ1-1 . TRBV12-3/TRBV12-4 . CASSNTGYTEAFF TGTGCCAGCAGCAATACAGGTTACACTGAAGCTTTCTTT
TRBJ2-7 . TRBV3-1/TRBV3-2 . CASSQAAVRGYEQYF TGTGCCAGCAGCCAAGCGGCTGTCAGGGGATACGAGCAGTACTTC
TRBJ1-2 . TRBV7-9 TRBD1 CASSLPTGQGYGYTF TGTGCCAGCAGCCTACCGACAGGGCAGGGCTATGGCTACACCTTC
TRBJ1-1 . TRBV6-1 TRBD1 CASSGGTGLYQGTEAFF TGTGCCAGCAGTGGGGGGACAGGGCTCTACCAAGGGACTGAAGCTTTCTTT
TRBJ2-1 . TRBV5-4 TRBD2 CASSSGLGDYNEQFF TGTGCCAGCAGCTCTGGACTAGGAGATTACAATGAGCAGTTCTTC